Below, 26 T cell receptor beta chains from the same sample are listed, as sequenced in a study of cytomegalovirus exposure and HLA in healthy donors. PCR employed 60 Vbeta and 13 Jbeta primers. The repertoire was sequenced with immunoSEQ multiplex PCR; TCRdb's copy has only in-frame clones and lacks some. Of roughly 200,000 clones listed, roughly 70% were seen once; the top ten hold approximately 2%. What was sequenced was PBMCs. The receptors were sampled from a woman in her thirties in good health and CMV-seronegative.

The sample holds a few counts of this clone. The V call is TRBV5-6, the J call TRBJ2-7, with 11 nucleotides matching TRBD2. Unmatched junction bases numbered 4, after V lost 4 bases and J lost 4 bases. CDR3 size: 14 residues. CDR1 and CDR2 (germline): SGHDT, YYEEEE. This chain's CDR3 is CASSNSGGAYEQYF. In DNA, the CDR3 is TGTGCCAGCAGCAATAGCGGGGGGGCTTACGAGCAGTACTTC.

The V and J genes are TRBV10-3 and TRBJ2-5; D may be TRBD2 (5 bases). The CDR3 is made up of 16 amino acids. Trimming pared 6 bases from V and 4 bases from J, leaving 21 bases between. CDR1 is ENHRY, CDR2 SYGVKD, per germline. The CDR3 DNA is TGTGCCATCAGCGCGGACTCCGGGCCAAACGGAGAGACCCAGTACTTC. The encoded protein is CAISADSGPNGETQYF.

The chain recombines TRBV5-1 with TRBJ2-4, with 15 nucleotides matching TRBD2. The CDR3 consists of 17 residues. Trimming at V came to 3 bases and at J to 6 bases, leaving 7 bases not matched to a gene. From germline, CDR1 is SGHRS and CDR2 YFSETQ. The CDR3 reads CASSSGLAGGKGNIQYF. For the CDR3, the DNA is TGCGCCAGCAGCTCCGGACTAGCGGGGGGGAAGGGAAACATTCAGTACTTC.

The chain joins TRBV29-1 to TRBJ2-7, with 8 bases identical to TRBD2. The CDR3 runs to 14 residues. Germline V gene sequence: CDR1 SQVTM, CDR2 ANQGSEA. V lost 4 bases to trimming and J lost 3 bases; unmatched junction nucleotides: 8. In nucleotides, the CDR3 is TGCAGCGTTGGACGGGCCGCGGGGGGCTACGAGCAGTACTTC. It yields the protein CSVGRAAGGYEQYF.

V usage is TRBV2 and J usage is TRBJ2-1, with D possibly TRBD2 on 5 matching bases. Trimming left V 4 bases short and J 9 bases short, with 13 bases between. The CDR3 is 13 amino acids. Germline values: CDR1 SNHLY, CDR2 FYNNEI. The CDR3 bases are TGTGCCAGCAGTGCCCTTAGCCGGGGTGAGCAGTTCTTC. This translates into CASSALSRGEQFF.

The chain uses TRBV7-9 and TRBJ2-5; D remains unclear. Germline V gives CDR1 SEHNR, CDR2 FQNEAQ (reference sequence). The CDR3 has 11 residues. V lost 6 bases and J lost 4, with 6 bases in between. CDR3 residues: CASSPRETQYF. CDR3 coding DNA: TGTGCCAGCAGTCCTCGAGAGACCCAGTACTTC.

CDR3 sequence (DNA): TGTGCCAGCCGGACGGGAGGGAGCTATGGCTACACCTTC. The encoded protein is CASRTGGSYGYTF. The chain couples TRBV19 to TRBJ1-2, with D hard to call. Germline CDR1 LNHDA, CDR2 SQIVND (reference sequence). This CDR3 comprises 13 residues. V was pared by 9 bases and J by 4 bases, with 15 bases between.

The chain couples TRBV6-5 to TRBJ1-2; tentatively, D is TRBD1 (6 bases). The V end lost 0 bases, the J end lost 4 bases, and 15 bases lay between the germline ends. The CDR3 is 16 residues long. Germline assignment: CDR1 MNHEY and CDR2 SVGAGI. The CDR3 coding sequence is TGTGCCAGCAGTTACTCGATTGGGGGCAGGAGCTATGGCTACACCTTC. This translates into CASSYSIGGRSYGYTF.

The CDR3 coding sequence is TGTGCCAGCAGCCCCCTGGGGCTAGAACGGGACGAGCAGTACTTC. It yields the protein CASSPLGLERDEQYF. The chain links TRBV4-2 to TRBJ2-7; D perhaps matches TRBD1 (5 bases). Germline V gives CDR1 LGHNA, CDR2 YNFKEQ. The CDR3 consists of 15 residues. V lost 4 bases, J lost 5 bases, and 18 bases lay in between.

The chain uses TRBV2 and TRBJ1-5, with D hard to call. V was pared by 8 bases and J by 4 bases, with 6 bases between. This CDR3 has 11 amino acids. Germline lookup yields CDR1 SNHLY and CDR2 FYNNEI. The chain's CDR3 is CASRRNQPQHF. The CDR3 DNA is TGTGCCAGCCGCAGGAATCAGCCCCAGCATTTT.

The chain recombines TRBV9 with TRBJ2-1; D possibly corresponds to TRBD1 (6 bases). Trimming took off 4 bases at V and 0 bases at J, with 23 bases between the two ends. This CDR3 contains 19 residues. Germline-derived CDR1 and CDR2 are SGDLS and YYNGEE. This CDR3 reads CASSPRLGTHLSSYNEQFF. Written as DNA, the CDR3 is TGTGCCAGCAGCCCCCGCCTGGGGACACACCTTAGCTCCTACAATGAGCAGTTCTTC.

The V and J genes are TRBV6-6 and TRBJ1-4; maybe TRBD1 (6 bases). This CDR3 is built from 14 residues. Per germline, CDR1 MNHNY and CDR2 SVGAGI (reference sequence). V lost 5 bases and J lost 3, with 10 bases in between. The CDR3 region is CASSRTVPNEKLFF. In nucleotides, the CDR3 is TGTGCCAGCAGTAGGACAGTTCCTAATGAAAAACTGTTTTTT.

This clone was detected only once. The rearrangement uses TRBV2 and TRBJ2-1, with 7 bases identical to TRBD2. Looked up from germline, CDR1 is SNHLY and CDR2 is FYNNEI. CDR3 length: 15 amino acids. With V trimmed by 8 bases and J by 0 bases, 7 bases remained unmatched. The CDR3 here is CASHMGGVSYNEQFF. CDR3 DNA: TGTGCCAGCCATATGGGAGGGGTCTCCTACAATGAGCAGTTCTTC.

This chain uses TRBV7-2 with TRBJ1-4; tentative D call: TRBD1 (5 bases). Germline V gives CDR1 SGHTA, CDR2 FQGNSA. The CDR3 has 15 residues. The V end lost 0 bases, the J end lost 4 bases, and 9 bases lay between the germline ends. The CDR3 DNA follows: TGTGCCAGCAGCTTAGCATTGACAGTTAATGAAAAACTGTTTTTT. Translated, it gives CASSLALTVNEKLFF.

Here the CDR3 reads CASRGTSGSTGELFF. The CDR3 DNA reads as TGTGCCAGCAGAGGGACTAGCGGCTCCACCGGGGAGCTGTTTTTT. The chain carries TRBV2 and TRBJ2-2, with TRBD2 matching over 11 bases. Per germline, CDR1 SNHLY and CDR2 FYNNEI. V trimming: 6 bases; J trimming: 4 bases; junction bases outside the gene matches: 4. CDR3 length: 15 residues.

This chain joins TRBV18 and TRBJ2-1; a possible D gene is TRBD1 (5 bases). This CDR3 spans 15 amino acids. The germline V gene encodes CDR1 KGHSH and CDR2 LQKENI. The V end lost 2 bases, the J end lost 5 bases, and 13 bases lay between the germline ends. The chain's CDR3 is CASSPMISGNNEQFF. The CDR3 DNA follows: TGTGCCAGCTCACCAATGATCTCAGGGAACAATGAGCAGTTCTTC.

The V gene is TRBV4-3, the J gene TRBJ1-1; D is perhaps TRBD1 (6 bases). The V gene lost 4 bases and the J gene lost 1 base, with 16 bases spanning the gap. The germline V gene encodes CDR1 LGHNA and CDR2 YSLEER. CDR3 size: 16 residues. The CDR3: CASSPRGAPGNTEAFF. CDR3 sequence (DNA): TGCGCCAGCAGCCCCCGGGGGGCTCCGGGGAACACTGAAGCTTTCTTT.

This clone was picked up a small number of times. The rearrangement uses TRBV19 and TRBJ1-4; a possible D gene is TRBD1 (5 bases). Germline CDR1 and CDR2: LNHDA and SQIVND (reference sequence). The V gene lost 6 bases and the J gene lost 6 bases, with 11 bases spanning the gap. CDR3 length equals 13 residues. This CDR3 reads CASRVRGYEKLFF. Written as DNA, the CDR3 is TGTGCCAGTAGAGTCCGGGGGTATGAAAAACTGTTTTTT.

The V and J genes are TRBV9 and TRBJ2-3; 8 bases map to TRBD2. The CDR3 runs to 16 residues. The junction had 9 bases not matched to a gene; V was cut back by 0 bases and J by 6 bases. The germline V gene has CDR1 SGDLS and CDR2 YYNGEE. The CDR3 coding sequence is TGTGCCAGCAGCGTAGATCACGGACTAGCAGCTGATACGCAGTATTTT. Protein: CASSVDHGLAADTQYF.

The rearrangement links TRBV6-5 to TRBJ2-2; TRBD2 matches 12 bases. The V gene end was trimmed by 2 bases and the J gene end by 6 bases; junction bases not matched to a gene: 4. CDR1 and CDR2 (germline): MNHEY, SVGAGI. The length of the CDR3 is 16 residues. CDR3 residues: CASSYTGLAGAGELFF. For the CDR3, the DNA is TGTGCCAGCAGTTACACGGGACTAGCGGGCGCCGGGGAGCTGTTTTTT.

This clone was detected only a few times. V gene TRBV27 combines with J gene TRBJ1-2; 10 nucleotides agree with TRBD1. CDR3 length equals 18 residues. CDR1 and CDR2 (germline): MNHEY, SMNVEV (reference sequence). Trimming removed 1 base from V and 4 bases from J; junction bases left unmatched: 12. CDR3 region: CASSLWGTGAESLYGYTF. As DNA, the CDR3 is TGTGCCAGCAGTTTATGGGGGACAGGGGCCGAGTCACTCTATGGCTACACCTTC.

This sequence joins TRBV7-2 and TRBJ1-3, with D maybe TRBD1 (6 bases). The CDR3 contains 14 residues. Trimming stripped 5 bases from V and 2 bases from J, with 10 bases between. Germline lookup yields CDR1 SGHTA and CDR2 FQGNSA. CDR3 amino acids: CASSRTEPGNTIYF. CDR3 DNA: TGTGCCAGCAGCCGGACAGAACCTGGAAACACCATATATTTT.

The chain combines TRBV5-6 with TRBJ2-5, with a possible D match to TRBD2 (7 bases). Germline CDR1 SGHDT, CDR2 YYEEEE. This CDR3 is 15 amino acids long. V lost 2 bases and J lost 2, with 13 bases in between. CDR3 sequence (DNA): TGTGCCAGCAGCTTTCGGGGGGCCGGTCAAGAGACCCAGTACTTC. Protein product: CASSFRGAGQETQYF.

CDR3 sequence: CASRPPGGNTGELFF. In nucleotides, the CDR3 is TGTGCCAGTAGGCCCCCAGGGGGGAACACCGGGGAGCTGTTTTTT. The chain combines TRBV19 with TRBJ2-2; 7 bases agree with TRBD1. The V and J ends lost 6 bases and 1 base, in that order; junction bases with no gene match: 5. Germline CDR1 reads LNHDA; CDR2 reads SQIVND (reference sequence). CDR3 size: 15 residues. Variable domain in full (rest from reference TRBV19 and TRBJ2-2): DGGITQSPKYLFRKEGQNVTLSCEQNLNHDAMYWYRQDPGQGLRLIYYSQIVNDFQKGDIAEGYSVSREKKESFPLTVTSAQKNPTAFYLCASRPPGGNTGELFFGEGSRLTVL.

The V gene is TRBV4-2, the J gene TRBJ2-7, with TRBD2 matching over 16 bases. The CDR3 spans 17 residues. The V segment lost 3 bases and the J segment 6 bases; nucleotides outside the gene matches: 8. Germline V gives CDR1 LGHNA, CDR2 YNFKEQ. The CDR3 loop reads CASSHPTGLAGGSEQYF. As DNA, the CDR3 is TGTGCCAGCAGCCACCCCACGGGACTAGCGGGGGGGTCCGAGCAGTACTTC.

The chain uses TRBV28 and TRBJ1-2; 12 nucleotides agree with TRBD1. V lost 2 bases, J lost 5 bases, and 6 bases stayed unmatched. The CDR3 sequence is 16 residues long. Looked up from germline, CDR1 is MDHEN and CDR2 is SYDVKM. The DNA of the CDR3 is TGTGCCAGCAGTTTAACCGGGACAGGGGGCTGGTATGGCTACACCTTC. Translation gives CASSLTGTGGWYGYTF.